A single sample gave rise to the 9 T cell receptor beta chains below, sequenced in a study of T cells after somatic rescue of genetic block. Clones were read by immunoSEQ multiplex PCR, and TCRdb kept only the in-frame ones, dropping some. This sample has 70,000 to 95,000 clones, with more than 80% found just once. Sequencing input: peripheral blood mononuclear cells (PBMCs). These receptors originate from a young woman.

This sequence joins TRBV5-1 and TRBJ1-1; no clear D. The V gene's germline CDR1 is SGHRS and CDR2 YFSETQ. The CDR3 consists of 14 residues. V lost 2 bases and J 2 bases, leaving 10 bases between the germline ends. In nucleotides, the CDR3 is TGCGCCAGCAGCTTTGGGTGGGGAAACACTGAAGCTTTCTTT. This sequence encodes CASSFGWGNTEAFF.

In regard to this clone: The same CDR3 arises from other DNA sequences in this sample as well. V is TRBV28 and J is TRBJ1-1; TRBD1 matches at 7 bases. The CDR3 consists of 13 residues. CDR1 and CDR2 (germline): MDHEN, SYDVKM. V was pared by 5 bases and J by 1 base, with 1 base of the junction left unmatched. CDR3 nucleotides: TGTGCCAGCAGTCGGACAGGGAACACTGAAGCTTTCTTT. Residues: CASSRTGNTEAFF.

The V gene is TRBV5-1, the J gene TRBJ1-5; TRBD1 might be the D (5 bases). Germline V CDR1 and CDR2: SGHRS, YFSETQ. The V and J ends lost 0 bases and 6 bases respectively, with 7 bases between them. The CDR3 is 13 residues long. For the CDR3, the DNA is TGCGCCAGCAGCTTGGGCGGGACTCAGCCCCAGCATTTT. The encoded protein is CASSLGGTQPQHF.

A few counts support this clone. V usage is TRBV2 and J usage is TRBJ1-4; a weak D match, TRBD1 (5 bases). Germline CDR1 is SNHLY and CDR2 is FYNNEI. The CDR3 covers 16 residues. Trimming removed 4 bases from V and 4 bases from J, with 16 bases in between. Written as DNA, the CDR3 is TGTGCCAGCAGTGTCACGGGGACGGCGCATAATGAAAAACTGTTTTTT. Amino acids: CASSVTGTAHNEKLFF.

As to this clone: Other nucleotide sequences in the sample specify the same CDR3. The V and J genes are TRBV5-6 and TRBJ1-2; no reliable D call. Germline V gives CDR1 SGHDT, CDR2 YYEEEE. Trimming removed 0 bases at V and 2 bases at J, with 5 bases between. This CDR3 spans 13 amino acids. CDR3 nucleotides: TGTGCCAGCAGCTTGGGTAGGAACTATGGCTACACCTTC. Residues: CASSLGRNYGYTF.

This clone has a count of ten or more. The V call is TRBV6-6, the J call TRBJ1-5; no reliable D call. Trimming took 10 bases from V and 3 from J, leaving 13 bases between them. The CDR3 is made up of 13 amino acids. CDR1 and CDR2 (germline): MNHNY, SVGAGI (reference sequence). DNA for the CDR3: TGTGCCACCGCGACGGGTAACAATCAGCCCCAGCATTTT. This encodes CATATGNNQPQHF.

The rearrangement links TRBV5-5 to TRBJ2-7; D perhaps matches TRBD2 (6 bases). In germline, CDR1 is SGHKS, CDR2 YYEKEE (reference sequence). There are 13 residues in the CDR3. Deletions cut 3 bases from V and 2 bases from J, with 9 bases between. CDR3 bases: TGTGCCAGCAGCTCGGAGGGAGCCTACGAGCAGTACTTC. Protein: CASSSEGAYEQYF.

The V gene is TRBV2, the J gene TRBJ2-2; 9 bases fit TRBD1. Germline CDR1 and CDR2: SNHLY and FYNNEI. Trimming took 6 bases from V and 7 from J; bases not matched to a gene: 6. The CDR3 spans 14 residues. This chain's CDR3 is CASRRTGADGELFF. The CDR3 DNA follows: TGTGCCAGCAGAAGGACAGGGGCTGACGGGGAGCTGTTTTTT.

The chain employs TRBV4-2 and TRBJ2-1; D is possibly TRBD2 (6 bases). The germline gives CDR1 LGHNA, CDR2 YNFKEQ. With 1 base removed from V and 7 bases from J, the gap between germline ends came to 14 bases. The CDR3 sequence is 15 residues long. CDR3 DNA: TGTGCCAGCAGCCAAGGTACCGGGAGCGGGAATGAGCAGTTCTTC. Residues: CASSQGTGSGNEQFF.